The 30 T cell receptor beta chains given below trace back to one sample, sequenced in a study of blood T cell repertoires in COVID-19. Some clones are missing from TCRdb's copy, which holds only in-frame ones; the method was immunoSEQ multiplex PCR. This table holds 140,000 to 150,000 clones, 84% found once. The specimen was peripheral blood. The receptors stem from a human donor in a cohort sampled during active COVID-19.

The chain couples TRBV11-1 to TRBJ2-1; a possible D gene is TRBD2 (6 bases). Germline CDR1 is SGHAT and CDR2 is FQDESV (reference sequence). Trimming cost V 5 bases and J 1 base, with 12 bases left between them. The length of the CDR3 is 15 residues. DNA for the CDR3: TGTGCCAGCAGCCGCCGGGACTTTTCCTACAATGAGCAGTTCTTC. Translating it yields CASSRRDFSYNEQFF.

The J gene is TRBJ2-1, the V gene TRBV6-6, with 9 bases fitting TRBD2. With 7 bases clipped from V and 3 bases from J, the junction kept 4 bases outside the gene matches. The germline V gene encodes CDR1 MNHNY and CDR2 SVGAGI (reference sequence). This CDR3 is built from 14 residues. The CDR3 region is CASTLAGSYNEQFF. The CDR3 DNA is TGTGCCAGCACCCTAGCGGGAAGCTACAATGAGCAGTTCTTC.

In DNA, the CDR3 is TGTGCCAGCAGCTTAACAGGGATTTCCGGAAACACCATATATTTT. Amino acid sequence: CASSLTGISGNTIYF. This rearrangement joins TRBV11-3 to TRBJ1-3; maybe TRBD1 (6 bases). Trimming took 2 bases from V and 4 from J, leaving 12 bases between them. CDR1 and CDR2 from the germline V gene are SGHNT and YENEEA. This CDR3 region has 15 residues.

The V call is TRBV6-5, the J call TRBJ2-1, with 8 bases that match TRBD1. This CDR3 is 16 amino acids long. The V and J ends lost 0 bases and 5 bases, in that order; junction bases with no gene match: 6. Germline V gene sequence: CDR1 MNHEY, CDR2 SVGAGI. CDR3 protein: CASSYSEDRENNEQFF. CDR3 DNA sequence: TGTGCCAGCAGTTACTCGGAGGACAGGGAAAACAATGAGCAGTTCTTC.

This chain links TRBV2 with TRBJ1-1; 7 nucleotides align to TRBD1. The V gene's germline CDR1 is SNHLY and CDR2 FYNNEI. J lost 10 bases, V lost 2 bases, and 13 bases had no gene match. The length of the CDR3 is 15 residues. In DNA form, the CDR3 reads TGTGCCAGCAGTGAAAGACAGGGTACGGCTCGAGGAGCTTTCTTT. It specifies CASSERQGTARGAFF.

The rearrangement links TRBV24-1 to TRBJ2-2, with 9 bases that match TRBD2. Germline loops: CDR1 KGHDR, CDR2 SFDVKD. Losses at the gene ends were 3 bases for V and 3 bases for J; bases not matched to a gene: 1. This CDR3 has 15 amino acids. CDR3 DNA: TGTGCCACCAGTGATATAGCGGGAGACACCGGGGAGCTGTTTTTT. Amino acid sequence: CATSDIAGDTGELFF.

The rearrangement joins TRBV18 to TRBJ1-5; no clear D gene. Germline assignment: CDR1 KGHSH and CDR2 LQKENI. The V gene lost 4 bases and the J gene lost 0 bases, with 13 bases spanning the gap. The CDR3 has 16 amino acids. The CDR3 spells CASSLSTGISNQPQHF. The CDR3 bases are TGTGCCAGCTCACTATCCACGGGGATTAGCAATCAGCCCCAGCATTTT.

CDR3 bases: TGTGCCAGCAGTTCTTGGGAAGGGGGCGAGGGTAAAGCTTTCTTT. It is translated as CASSSWEGGEGKAFF. This sequence joins TRBV27 and TRBJ1-1; 7 bases map to TRBD1. CDR1 and CDR2 (germline): MNHEY, SMNVEV (reference sequence). The CDR3 length is 15 residues. J gave up 9 bases and V 4 bases, and 14 bases lay outside the gene matches.

The genes are TRBV29-1 and TRBJ2-1; D is perhaps TRBD2 (5 bases). The germline V gene has CDR1 SQVTM and CDR2 ANQGSEA. The V end was cut by 8 bases, the J end by 12 bases, with 14 bases between. The CDR3 is 10 residues long. Here the CDR3 DNA reads TGCAGCACCAATAGGCGGGCGCAGTTCTTC. This sequence encodes CSTNRRAQFF.

This clone was seen just once. V is TRBV11-3 and J is TRBJ2-3; possibly TRBD2 for D (6 bases). This CDR3 has 16 amino acids. Trimming stripped 4 bases from V and 4 bases from J, with 18 bases between. The V gene's germline CDR1 is SGHNT and CDR2 YENEEA. CDR3: CASSSRRAGTADTQYF. Written as DNA, the CDR3 is TGTGCCAGCAGCTCACGTAGGGCGGGAACTGCAGATACGCAGTATTTT.

CDR3 DNA: TGCGCCAGCAGCTTGTCCAACAGGGAAAATTCACCCCTCCACTTT. Its protein is CASSLSNRENSPLHF. V and J are TRBV5-1 and TRBJ1-6; D is possibly TRBD1 (6 bases). V was trimmed by 1 base and J by 7 bases, leaving 12 bases between them. The CDR3 runs 15 residues. In germline, CDR1 is SGHRS, CDR2 YFSETQ.

V gene TRBV18 combines with J gene TRBJ2-6; 8 bases map to TRBD1. The CDR3 runs to 18 residues. V lost 5 bases and J lost 0; bases outside the gene matches: 9. CDR1 is KGHSH and CDR2 is LQKENI in the germline V gene. CDR3 sequence reads: CASSLAGTGLSGANVLTF. CDR3 sequence (DNA): TGTGCCAGCTCATTGGCCGGGACAGGCCTCTCTGGGGCCAACGTCCTGACTTTC.

The chain is built from TRBV3-1 (or the pseudogene TRBV3-2) and TRBJ2-1; 7 nucleotides agree with TRBD2. Looked up from germline, CDR1 is LGHDT and CDR2 is YNNKEL (reference sequence). V was clipped by 1 base and J by 7 bases; unmatched bases: 7. CDR3 length: 15 amino acids. Written as DNA, the CDR3 is TGTGCCAGCAGCCAAGTATATGGGGGGGAGAATGAGCAGTTCTTC. Protein product: CASSQVYGGENEQFF.

For this clone: The germline gene is not matched at one end of the junction; a read error may be the cause. CDR3 coding DNA: TGTGCCAGCAGTTACGCGGGACCGTCGAATGAAAAACTCGTTTTT. This translates into CASSYAGPSNEKLVF. The chain has TRBV6-6 and TRBJ1-4; tentatively, D is TRBD1 (5 bases). The CDR3 is 15 amino acids. CDR1 is MNHNY and CDR2 is SVGAGI in the germline V gene (reference sequence).

This rearrangement joins TRBV28 to TRBJ1-1; no definite D call. The germline V gene encodes CDR1 MDHEN and CDR2 SYDVKM. This CDR3 has 13 amino acids. V dropped 6 bases and J dropped 0 bases, with 8 bases sitting between them. The CDR3 bases are TGTGCCAGCAGGCCACCGGTGAACACTGAAGCTTTCTTT. Protein product: CASRPPVNTEAFF.

This clone was detected a few times. This chain connects TRBV9 to TRBJ1-2; D might be TRBD1 (5 bases). The V gene lost 4 bases and the J gene lost 5 bases, with 9 bases spanning the gap. The CDR3 loop spans 12 amino acids. Germline-derived CDR1 and CDR2 are SGDLS and YYNGEE. CDR3 sequence reads: CASSPGMYGYTF. The CDR3 coding sequence is TGTGCCAGCAGCCCAGGGATGTATGGCTACACCTTC.

The rearrangement joins TRBV5-1 to TRBJ2-1; the match to TRBD2 covers 7 bases. The CDR3 length is 15 residues. Unmatched junction bases numbered 2, after V lost 0 bases and J lost 2 bases. Germline-derived CDR1 and CDR2 are SGHRS and YFSETQ. The CDR3 region has the DNA TGCGCCAGCAGCTTGGGCGGGGGACCCTACAATGAGCAGTTCTTC. It codes for CASSLGGGPYNEQFF.

The chain uses TRBV12-3 or TRBV12-4 and TRBJ1-1, with a weak D call TRBD1 (5 bases). Trimming cost V 1 base and J 13 bases, with 13 bases left between them. The CDR3 is made up of 12 amino acids. The CDR3 loop reads CASSLGGRGGFF. CDR3 DNA sequence: TGTGCCAGCAGTTTAGGAGGGCGGGGGGGTTTCTTT.

This chain links TRBV3-1 (or the pseudogene TRBV3-2) with TRBJ1-2; 8 bases map to TRBD1. J lost 7 bases, V lost 5 bases, and 6 bases had no gene match. CDR1 and CDR2 (germline): LGHDT, YNNKEL (reference sequence). CDR3 size: 13 residues. CDR3 in DNA: TGTGCCAGCAGCGAAAGACAGGGGTTTGGCTACACCTTC. It encodes CASSERQGFGYTF.

The V gene is TRBV7-2, the J gene TRBJ2-2; D is undetermined. Germline V CDR1 and CDR2: SGHTA, FQGNSA. The germline V and J ends were trimmed by 5 bases and 4 bases, with 11 bases remaining between them. This CDR3 region has 14 residues. This CDR3 is CASSPSRRTGELFF. The CDR3 bases are TGTGCCAGCAGCCCATCTAGGCGCACCGGGGAGCTGTTTTTT.

This clone was detected a few times. The chain has TRBV28 and TRBJ1-2, with D possibly matching TRBD1 (5 bases). V lost 6 bases to trimming and J lost 5 bases, with 16 bases between them. Germline CDR1 is MDHEN and CDR2 is SYDVKM. The CDR3 length is 14 residues. The CDR3 coding sequence is TGTGCCAGCAGCCTAACCAATTCAGGGTATGGCTACACCTTC. It translates to CASSLTNSGYGYTF.

This clone turned up a few times. The chain couples TRBV28 to TRBJ1-5, with TRBD1 as a possible D gene (5 bases). The CDR3 totals 15 residues. CDR1 and CDR2 (germline): MDHEN, SYDVKM. The V and J ends lost 6 bases and 0 bases respectively, with 12 bases between them. The CDR3 bases are TGTGCCAGCAGCCCAGACAGCTATAGCAATCAGCCCCAGCATTTT. Translating it yields CASSPDSYSNQPQHF.

The chain carries TRBV3-1 (or the pseudogene TRBV3-2) and TRBJ1-2; D might be TRBD1 (6 bases). Germline V gene lookup returns CDR1 LGHDT and CDR2 YNNKEL (reference sequence). The CDR3 runs 13 residues. Trimming shortened V by 0 bases and J by 8 bases, and 10 bases separated the two germline ends. The CDR3 here is CASSQEAQGGYTF. In DNA, the CDR3 is TGTGCCAGCAGCCAAGAAGCCCAGGGGGGCTACACCTTC.

V and J are TRBV29-1 and TRBJ2-1, with D possibly TRBD1 on 6 matching bases. Germline CDR1 SQVTM, CDR2 ANQGSEA. The V and J ends lost 4 bases and 0 bases respectively, with 7 bases between them. The CDR3 is 13 residues long. The chain's CDR3 is CSVGGHSYNEQFF. The CDR3 DNA reads TGCAGCGTTGGGGGGCACTCCTACAATGAGCAGTTCTTC.

The genes are TRBV7-6 and TRBJ2-1; 9 nucleotides agree with TRBD2. From germline, CDR1 is SGHVS and CDR2 FNYEAQ. This CDR3 is built from 15 residues. Trimming cost V 2 bases and J 8 bases; bases outside gene matches: 7. The CDR3 DNA is TGTGCCAGCAGCTTATCCCCTAGCGGGACCTATGAGCAGTTCTTC. Its protein is CASSLSPSGTYEQFF.

The rearrangement uses TRBV12-3 or TRBV12-4 and TRBJ1-5, with D perhaps TRBD1 (6 bases). CDR3 length: 13 residues. Trimming took 6 bases from V and 4 from J, leaving 10 bases between them. The CDR3 DNA sequence: TGTGCCAGCAGACCTACAGGGAATCAGCCCCAGCATTTT. Translating it yields CASRPTGNQPQHF.

The chain carries TRBV19 and TRBJ2-7; 9 bases fit TRBD1. With V trimmed by 5 bases and J by 7 bases, 3 bases remained unmatched. Germline V gene lookup returns CDR1 LNHDA and CDR2 SQIVND (reference sequence). This CDR3 comprises 12 residues. The CDR3, as DNA: TGTGCCAGTAGTTCGACAGGGGGAGAGCAGTACTTC. The encoded protein is CASSSTGGEQYF. The whole variable domain, filled in from reference TRBV19 and TRBJ2-7, reads DGGITQSPKYLFRKEGQNVTLSCEQNLNHDAMYWYRQDPGQGLRLIYYSQIVNDFQKGDIAEGYSVSREKKESFPLTVTSAQKNPTAFYLCASSSTGGEQYFGPGTRLTVT.

The V and J genes are TRBV19 and TRBJ1-1; 10 bases are a match to TRBD1. J gave up 1 base and V 5 bases, and 4 bases lay outside the gene matches. The CDR3 has 15 amino acids. Germline assignment: CDR1 LNHDA and CDR2 SQIVND (reference sequence). The CDR3 DNA reads as TGTGCCAGTAGTCCCCGGACAGGGGGGAACACTGAAGCTTTCTTT. It is translated as CASSPRTGGNTEAFF.

The J gene is TRBJ1-4, the V gene TRBV19; TRBD1 might be the D (6 bases). Germline CDR1 reads LNHDA; CDR2 reads SQIVND (reference sequence). The CDR3 is made up of 15 amino acids. V lost 8 bases and J 7 bases, leaving 20 bases between the germline ends. The CDR3 region is CASGIGTTLTEKLFF. The CDR3 DNA reads TGTGCCAGTGGAATCGGGACAACACTTACTGAAAAACTGTTTTTT.

V and J are TRBV6-2 or TRBV6-3 and TRBJ2-7; D not resolved. V was pared by 4 bases and J by 4 bases, with 11 bases between. Germline V gene lookup returns CDR1 MNHEY and CDR2 SVGEGT. The CDR3 is 13 residues long. CDR3 in DNA: TGTGCCAGCAGTTTCCTTCCCCTTTACGAGCAGTACGTC. It is translated as CASSFLPLYEQYV.